The sequence of this T cell receptor beta chain was determined in a study of blood T cell repertoires in COVID-19. The wider study: T cells, B-cell-depleted T cells, or PBMCs provided the cDNA or gDNA that served as material.

As originally analysed: Reference gene primers were amplified, and this amplification served to estimate nucleated cell counts. Method: immunoSEQ multiplex PCR; TCRdb's copy keeps in-frame clones and lacks some. V and J calls and clone size come straight from that table; D and trimming were deduced from the DNA. This sample yields about 3,500 clones, of which roughly 70% are seen a single time; 21% belongs to the top ten. Germline assignment: CDR1 KGHSH and CDR2 LQKENI. CDR3 length equals 14 residues. V gave up 5 bases and J gave up 3 bases, with 13 bases separating them. The sample holds one count of this clone.

This receptor was taken from a man aged 65-85 years with active COVID-19. Material: peripheral blood. J is TRBJ1-2 and V is TRBV18; no reliable D call. The chain's CDR3 is CASSSSNLDYGYTF. As DNA, the CDR3 is TGTGCCAGCTCATCCAGCAACCTAGACTATGGCTACACCTTC.